The 26 T cell receptor beta chains in this list originate from one sample, sequenced in a study of T-cell reconstitution after alpha-beta-depleted transplantation in children. Preparation of the TCRbeta library involved a method that used unique molecular identifiers. One entry per CDR3 protein, called by TCRdb with MiXCR from the PCR reads. The repertoire holds some 590,000 distinct CDR3 sequences, with 10% to 13% as singletons. The material was PBMCs from the stem cell graft donor, obtained from the stem cell graft. These receptors all stem from a human donor who donated a stem cell graft to a child with acute myeloid leukemia.

The chain is built from TRBV29-1 and TRBJ2-3; no definite D call. V was shortened by 7 bases and J by 1 base, with 9 bases between the two germline ends. Germline CDR1 is SQVTM and CDR2 is ANQGSEA. The CDR3 runs to 12 residues. The CDR3 loop reads CSGELGTDTQYF. The CDR3, as DNA: TGCAGCGGCGAACTTGGCACAGATACGCAGTATTTT.

The chain carries TRBV4-3 and TRBJ2-7; D is possibly TRBD1 (6 bases). V lost 0 bases, J lost 3 bases, and 9 bases lay in between. The CDR3 spans 14 residues. The germline V gene has CDR1 LGHNA and CDR2 YSLEER. This CDR3 is CASSQDIQGYEQYF. The CDR3 nucleotides read TGCGCCAGCAGCCAAGATATACAGGGCTACGAGCAGTACTTC.

This clonotype was observed a few times. The chain has TRBV11-2 and TRBJ2-7; 7 positions match TRBD2. V was pared by 1 base and J by 4 bases, with 16 bases of the junction left unmatched. The CDR3 consists of 18 residues. Germline V gene data show CDR1 as SGHAT and CDR2 as FQNNGV. The CDR3 nucleotides read TGTGCCAGCAGCTTAGTTGGTGGCGGGAGAGGGTTAGGGTACGAGCAGTACTTC. The encoded protein is CASSLVGGGRGLGYEQYF.

This clonotype came up a few times. V usage is TRBV7-2 and J usage is TRBJ2-1; 10 bases agree with TRBD2. The germline gives CDR1 SGHTA, CDR2 FQGNSA. This CDR3 spans 16 amino acids. The J segment lost 4 bases and the V segment lost 5 bases, leaving 8 bases of the junction unmatched. CDR3 sequence: CASSPQSGRDYNEQFF. CDR3 bases: TGTGCCAGCAGCCCTCAAAGCGGGAGGGATTACAATGAGCAGTTCTTC.

This clonotype has only a few counts. V is TRBV18 and J is TRBJ2-1; possibly TRBD2 for D (6 bases). V was shortened by 3 bases and J by 4 bases, with 16 bases between the two germline ends. In germline, CDR1 is KGHSH, CDR2 LQKENI. This CDR3 contains 16 residues. The CDR3 sequence is CASSPLPSGSYNEQFF. For the CDR3, the DNA is TGTGCCAGCTCACCTCTGCCCAGCGGGTCTTACAATGAGCAGTTCTTC.

The chain joins TRBV25-1 to TRBJ2-1, with TRBD2 matching 8 bases. Germline V gives CDR1 MGHDK, CDR2 SYGVNS. CDR3 length equals 16 residues. With V trimmed by 1 base and J by 7 bases, 9 bases remained unmatched. The CDR3 bases are TGTGCCAGCAGTGAATTTGCGGCGGGAGGCGGGAATGAGCAGTTCTTC. It yields the protein CASSEFAAGGGNEQFF.

This chain links TRBV20-1 with TRBJ2-1, with a weak D call TRBD2 (5 bases). The CDR3 is 15 residues long. V lost 4 bases to trimming and J lost 12 bases, with 25 bases between them. Germline V CDR1 and CDR2: DFQATT, SNEGSKA (reference sequence). The CDR3 DNA sequence: TGCAGTGCTACGCCGAAGGACTCCGCTCGCAGAAGGCAGTTCTTC. It is translated as CSATPKDSARRRQFF.

This clonotype was observed a few times. This chain uses TRBV29-1 with TRBJ1-1; D is unclear. Trimming stripped 5 bases from V and 4 bases from J, with 5 bases between. Germline-derived CDR1 and CDR2 are SQVTM and ANQGSEA. The CDR3 is 10 amino acids. The CDR3 DNA reads as TGCAGCGTTCTCACCACTGAAGCTTTCTTT. Translated, it gives CSVLTTEAFF.

The sample holds a few counts of this clonotype. V usage is TRBV20-1 and J usage is TRBJ1-1; no definite D call. The CDR3 is 16 amino acids. V lost 0 bases and J lost 0, with 14 bases in between. Germline CDR1 is DFQATT and CDR2 is SNEGSKA (reference sequence). CDR3 sequence reads: CSARDGGGGMNTEAFF. The CDR3 DNA follows: TGCAGTGCTAGAGATGGAGGTGGTGGGATGAACACTGAAGCTTTCTTT.

This clonotype came up many times. The chain recombines TRBV20-1 with TRBJ2-7; 7 bases agree with TRBD1. Germline lookup yields CDR1 DFQATT and CDR2 SNEGSKA (reference sequence). This CDR3 is built from 13 residues. This CDR3 is CSTGPDVSYEQYF. The CDR3, as DNA: TGCTCGACAGGGCCGGACGTCTCCTACGAGCAGTACTTC.

The V and J genes are TRBV20-1 and TRBJ2-5, with TRBD2 identical over 10 bases. CDR1 is DFQATT, CDR2 SNEGSKA, per germline (reference sequence). CDR3 size: 13 residues. The J segment lost 4 bases and the V segment lost 6 bases, leaving 5 bases of the junction unmatched. This CDR3 is CSAESGRGETQYF. As DNA, the CDR3 is TGCAGTGCCGAAAGCGGGAGGGGAGAGACCCAGTACTTC.

The chain couples TRBV30 to TRBJ1-3; D unclear. The CDR3 is 14 amino acids. Germline assignment: CDR1 GTSNPN and CDR2 SVGIG (reference sequence). The V gene lost 3 bases and the J gene lost 0 bases, with 9 bases spanning the gap. CDR3 amino acids: CAWRRGSSGNTIYF. CDR3 DNA sequence: TGTGCCTGGAGGCGGGGAAGCTCTGGAAACACCATATATTTT.

Many counts were recorded for this clonotype. The chain joins TRBV3-1 to TRBJ1-2; D is possibly TRBD1 (6 bases). The CDR3 totals 15 residues. Germline CDR1 reads LGHDT; CDR2 reads YNNKEL (reference sequence). The V end lost 6 bases, the J end lost 8 bases, and 22 bases lay between the germline ends. CDR3 amino acids: CASRDLRITGTGYTF. As DNA, the CDR3 is TGTGCCAGCAGGGACCTCCGAATTACAGGGACCGGCTACACCTTC.

The gene calls are TRBV19 and TRBJ2-6; TRBD1 aligns across 9 bases. Germline V CDR1 and CDR2: LNHDA, SQIVND (reference sequence). The CDR3 loop spans 20 amino acids. V shed 6 bases and J 2 bases; nucleotides not matched to a gene: 17. The CDR3 loop reads CASSQREAQGALPGANVLTF. The DNA for the CDR3 is TGTGCCAGTAGCCAAAGGGAGGCACAGGGGGCACTACCTGGGGCCAACGTCCTGACTTTC. Complete variable domain (other parts from reference TRBV19 and TRBJ2-6): DGGITQSPKYLFRKEGQNVTLSCEQNLNHDAMYWYRQDPGQGLRLIYYSQIVNDFQKGDIAEGYSVSREKKESFPLTVTSAQKNPTAFYLCASSQREAQGALPGANVLTFGAGSRLTVL.

The V call is TRBV29-1, the J call TRBJ1-2; 9 bases fit TRBD1. Trimming cost V 6 bases and J 7 bases; bases outside gene matches: 21. CDR3 length equals 17 residues. Germline V CDR1 and CDR2: SQVTM, ANQGSEA. CDR3 region: CSVPGGGQGPFQGGYTF. The CDR3 bases are TGCAGCGTGCCCGGGGGGGGACAGGGTCCCTTTCAGGGTGGCTACACCTTC.

This clonotype was detected ten times or more. The chain combines TRBV28 with TRBJ2-2; 9 bases are a match to TRBD2. V trimming: 2 bases; J trimming: 1 base; junction bases outside the gene matches: 17. The CDR3 length is 21 residues. CDR1 and CDR2 from the germline V gene are MDHEN and SYDVKM. The CDR3 region is CASSLGLLQREADLNTGELFF. The CDR3 DNA sequence: TGTGCCAGCAGTTTAGGTCTTTTGCAGCGGGAGGCTGACTTGAACACCGGGGAGCTGTTTTTT.

This chain joins TRBV18 and TRBJ2-2; D ambiguous. The V end lost 2 bases, the J end lost 1 base, and 11 bases lay between the germline ends. This CDR3 spans 16 amino acids. CDR1 KGHSH and CDR2 LQKENI come from the germline V gene. CDR3 sequence: CASSPYVQLNTGELFF. CDR3 nucleotides: TGTGCCAGCTCACCATACGTTCAGTTGAACACCGGGGAGCTGTTTTTT.

The table lists this clonotype with a few counts. The chain has TRBV7-3 and TRBJ2-3; 7 bases fit TRBD1. CDR1 is SGHTA, CDR2 FQGTGA, per germline. The CDR3 extends over 13 amino acids. The trim removed 3 bases at V and 5 bases at J, leaving 2 bases unmatched. DNA for the CDR3: TGTGCCAGCAGCTTCCAGGGGGTAGATACGCAGTATTTT. This encodes CASSFQGVDTQYF.

This clonotype has a handful of counts. The chain joins TRBV7-3 to TRBJ2-3; possibly TRBD1 or TRBD2 for D (5 bases each). The CDR3 totals 16 residues. Trimming left V 5 bases short and J 5 bases short, with 20 bases between. Germline-derived CDR1 and CDR2 are SGHTA and FQGTGA. The CDR3 sequence: CASSASGPHSLDTQYF. CDR3 nucleotide sequence: TGTGCCAGCAGCGCTTCGGGGCCACACTCCTTAGATACGCAGTATTTT. Complete variable domain (other parts from reference TRBV7-3 and TRBJ2-3): GAGVSQTPSNKVTEKGKYVELRCDPISGHTALYWYRQSLGQGPEFLIYFQGTGAADDSGLPNDRFFAVRPEGSVSTLKIQRTERGDSAVYLCASSASGPHSLDTQYFGPGTRLTVL.

In this sample, this clonotype turned up a few times. The rearrangement joins TRBV29-1 to TRBJ2-7; 10 nucleotides align to TRBD1. The V and J ends lost 7 bases and 4 bases, in that order; junction bases with no gene match: 7. The CDR3 runs 13 residues. CDR1 SQVTM and CDR2 ANQGSEA come from the germline V gene. The CDR3 nucleotides read TGCAGCGCGGCGGGACAGGGGTCGTACGAGCAGTACTTC. This sequence encodes CSAAGQGSYEQYF.

There are a few counts of this clonotype. The chain is built from TRBV14 and TRBJ2-2; possibly TRBD1 for D (6 bases). The CDR3 has 15 residues. Germline V CDR1 and CDR2: SGHDN, FVKESK. Trimming stripped 0 bases from V and 11 bases from J, with 16 bases between. This chain's CDR3 is CASSQDRSFGGELFF. In DNA, the CDR3 is TGTGCCAGCAGCCAAGATCGATCCTTTGGGGGCGAGCTGTTTTTT.

This clonotype was observed a handful of times. The rearrangement links TRBV7-2 to TRBJ2-7; D is perhaps TRBD2 (6 bases). Trimming removed 6 bases from V and 0 bases from J, with 15 bases in between. The V gene's germline CDR1 is SGHTA and CDR2 FQGNSA. CDR3 length: 15 residues. The CDR3 DNA sequence: TGTGCCAGCAGTGAGGGCCTAGCGCCCTCCTACGAGCAGTACTTC. This encodes CASSEGLAPSYEQYF.

This clonotype turned up a few times. The rearrangement uses TRBV19 and TRBJ2-7; 11 bases fit TRBD2. Trimming at V came to 4 bases and at J to 3 bases, leaving 5 bases not matched to a gene. The CDR3 is 15 amino acids. Germline-derived CDR1 and CDR2 are LNHDA and SQIVND (reference sequence). The CDR3 region is CASSTGTSGIYEQYF. For the CDR3, the DNA is TGTGCCAGTAGTACGGGGACTAGCGGAATCTACGAGCAGTACTTC.

The chain uses TRBV7-3 and TRBJ2-1; no firm D call. The CDR3 sequence is 13 residues long. V shed 5 bases and J shed 4 bases, with 9 bases lying between them. Germline V gives CDR1 SGHTA, CDR2 FQGTGA. The chain's CDR3 is CASSALEYNEQFF. DNA for the CDR3: TGTGCCAGCAGCGCACTCGAATACAATGAGCAGTTCTTC. The full variable domain, in which reference TRBV7-3 and TRBJ2-1 provide the parts outside the CDR3, is GAGVSQTPSNKVTEKGKYVELRCDPISGHTALYWYRQSLGQGPEFLIYFQGTGAADDSGLPNDRFFAVRPEGSVSTLKIQRTERGDSAVYLCASSALEYNEQFFGPGTRLTVL.

This clonotype was seen at least ten times. The rearrangement joins TRBV29-1 to TRBJ1-2; tentative D call: TRBD1 (6 bases). Trimming removed 4 bases at V and 7 bases at J, with 10 bases between. Germline V gene sequence: CDR1 SQVTM, CDR2 ANQGSEA. This CDR3 region has 11 residues. The CDR3 DNA sequence: TGCAGCGTTGCGCAGGGGTCTGGCTACACCTTC. It specifies CSVAQGSGYTF.

This clonotype was recorded many times. V usage is TRBV7-9 and J usage is TRBJ2-1; 9 bases are a match to TRBD2. This CDR3 spans 15 amino acids. Germline trimming cut 3 bases from V and 10 bases from J; bases unmatched to any gene: 10. The germline gives CDR1 SEHNR, CDR2 FQNEAQ (reference sequence). The CDR3 coding sequence is TGTGCCAGCAGCTTTCAGGCGGGAGGGCTGGGGGAGCAGTTCTTC. Its protein product is CASSFQAGGLGEQFF.